This is a list of T cell receptor beta chains from one sample in a study of CXCR3-negative and CXCR3-positive naive CD8 T cells. Reprocessing the 5' RACE reads, TCRdb reports a single entry for every CDR3 protein and omits DNA. This listing includes tens of thousands of distinct CDR3 sequences. Sample: naive CXCR3+ CD8+ T cells from blood. All receptors come from a human donor in good health. Some clones in this sample may be carry-over from other donors' samples. Both conserved end residues are part of each CDR3. Fields, in order: V gene, J gene, CDR3 protein.

>TRBV28|TRBJ2-3
CASSFLWTAIDTQYF
>TRBV4-3|TRBJ2-1
CASSQRTGWAYNEQFF
>TRBV11-2|TRBJ2-7
CASSSTLRSSYEQYF
>TRBV29-1|TRBJ2-1
CSVEAWQGALNEQFF
>TRBV20-1|TRBJ2-3
CSAFSRTRTDTQYF
>TRBV5-4|TRBJ2-2
CASSLAASGRYTGELFF
>TRBV28|TRBJ2-7
CATLPRGSSSYEQYF
>TRBV29-1|TRBJ1-1
CSGDRGYLTEAFF
>TRBV6-4|TRBJ2-3
CASRGGAGSTDTQYF
>TRBV4-3|TRBJ1-1
CASSHKTGGTEAFF
>TRBV7-8|TRBJ1-5
CASSQGGAGVPQPQHF
>TRBV11-2|TRBJ2-7
CASSLTSDYYEQYF
>TRBV4-1|TRBJ1-6
CASSQDSGSLSSYNSPLHF
>TRBV7-2|TRBJ2-7
CASSLVGSGREEQYF
>TRBV29-1|TRBJ2-7
CSAGGGSSYEQYF
>TRBV7-9|TRBJ1-1
CASSSAPTIEAFF
>TRBV6-1|TRBJ2-1
CASMSGSNEQFF
>TRBV29-1|TRBJ2-5
CSAYSLELQETQYF
>TRBV28|TRBJ2-7
CASNKREGDEQYF